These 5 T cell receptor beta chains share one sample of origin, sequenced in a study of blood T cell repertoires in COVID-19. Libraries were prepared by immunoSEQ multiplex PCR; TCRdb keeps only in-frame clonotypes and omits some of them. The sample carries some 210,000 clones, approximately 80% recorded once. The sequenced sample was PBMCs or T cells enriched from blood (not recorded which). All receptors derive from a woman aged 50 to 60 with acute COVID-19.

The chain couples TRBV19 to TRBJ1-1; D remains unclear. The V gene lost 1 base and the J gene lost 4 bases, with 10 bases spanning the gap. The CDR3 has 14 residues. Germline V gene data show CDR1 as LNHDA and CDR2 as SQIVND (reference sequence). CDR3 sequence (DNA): TGTGCCAGTAGTATAGCGGCACAGCTCACTGAAGCTTTCTTT. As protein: CASSIAAQLTEAFF. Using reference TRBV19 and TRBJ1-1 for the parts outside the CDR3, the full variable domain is DGGITQSPKYLFRKEGQNVTLSCEQNLNHDAMYWYRQDPGQGLRLIYYSQIVNDFQKGDIAEGYSVSREKKESFPLTVTSAQKNPTAFYLCASSIAAQLTEAFFGQGTRLTVV.

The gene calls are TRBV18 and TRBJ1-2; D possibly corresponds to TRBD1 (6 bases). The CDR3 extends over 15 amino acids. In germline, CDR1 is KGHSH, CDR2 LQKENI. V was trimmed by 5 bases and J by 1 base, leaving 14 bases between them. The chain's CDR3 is CASSRTDSVNYGYTF. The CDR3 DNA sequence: TGTGCCAGCTCAAGGACAGACTCGGTTAACTATGGCTACACCTTC.

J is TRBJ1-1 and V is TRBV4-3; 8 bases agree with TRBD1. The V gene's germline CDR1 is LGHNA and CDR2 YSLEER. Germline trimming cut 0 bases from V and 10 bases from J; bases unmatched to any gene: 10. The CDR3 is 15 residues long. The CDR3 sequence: CASSQDGTGGRGAFF. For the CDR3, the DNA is TGCGCCAGCAGCCAAGATGGTACAGGGGGACGTGGAGCTTTCTTT.

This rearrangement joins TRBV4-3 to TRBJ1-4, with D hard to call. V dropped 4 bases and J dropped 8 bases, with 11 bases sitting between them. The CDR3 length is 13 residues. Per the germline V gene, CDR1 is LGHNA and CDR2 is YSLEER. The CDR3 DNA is TGCGCCAGCAGCCCGCAAATACTAGAAAAACTGTTTTTT. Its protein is CASSPQILEKLFF.

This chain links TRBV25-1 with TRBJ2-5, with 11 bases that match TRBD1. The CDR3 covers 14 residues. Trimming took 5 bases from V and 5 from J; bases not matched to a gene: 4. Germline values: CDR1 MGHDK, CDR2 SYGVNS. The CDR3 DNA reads TGTGCCAGCAGTCAGGACAGGGGGCGCGAGACCCAGTACTTC. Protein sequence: CASSQDRGRETQYF. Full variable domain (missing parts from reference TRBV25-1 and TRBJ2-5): EADIYQTPRYLVIGTGKKITLECSQTMGHDKMYWYQQDPGMELHLIHYSYGVNSTEKGDLSSESTVSRIRTEHFPLTLESARPSHTSQYLCASSQDRGRETQYFGPGTRLLVL.